These 13 T cell receptor beta chains were sequenced from one sample in a study of T-cell memory formation after mild COVID-19. TCRdb processed the 5' RACE reads anew with MiXCR; each CDR3 protein has one entry. The profile shows 260,000 or so distinct CDR3 sequences, roughly a sixth of them singletons. Sequences were obtained from PBMCs or a T cell subset sorted from them (not recorded which). All receptors come from a man aged 18 to 29 who had mild COVID-19 (a few samples of this study predate the infection). Cell type and time point are not known.

The rearrangement uses TRBV4-2 and TRBJ2-5; D ambiguous. Per germline, CDR1 LGHNA and CDR2 YNFKEQ. V lost 0 bases and J lost 4, with 3 bases in between. This CDR3 region has 12 residues. The CDR3 sequence is CASSQEGETQYF. CDR3 nucleotides: TGTGCCAGCAGCCAAGAAGGAGAGACCCAGTACTTC.

This clonotype was counted only a few times. V gene TRBV5-1 combines with J gene TRBJ2-1, with D perhaps TRBD1 (6 bases). The V end was cut by 5 bases, the J end by 7 bases, with 13 bases between. In germline, CDR1 is SGHRS, CDR2 YFSETQ. The CDR3 length is 13 residues. The CDR3 DNA is TGCGCCAGCAGAGTTCCAGGGGTAAATGAGCAGTTCTTC. Its translation: CASRVPGVNEQFF.

A few counts support this clonotype. The chain combines TRBV4-2 with TRBJ1-4; 7 bases map to TRBD1. The CDR3 spans 14 residues. Per germline, CDR1 LGHNA and CDR2 YNFKEQ. V dropped 3 bases and J dropped 7; count of bases not matched to a gene: 5. DNA of the CDR3: TGTGCCAGCAGCCAGACAGGGAAAGGTGAAAAACTGTTTTTT. Translating it yields CASSQTGKGEKLFF.

This clonotype turned up a few times. The chain couples TRBV29-1 to TRBJ2-7; D is possibly TRBD1 (5 bases). The CDR3 has 12 amino acids. V lost 6 bases and J lost 0, with 9 bases in between. Germline loops: CDR1 SQVTM, CDR2 ANQGSEA. The CDR3 loop is CSVTDNSYEQYF. The CDR3 coding sequence is TGCAGCGTGACAGACAACTCCTACGAGCAGTACTTC.

V is TRBV29-1 and J is TRBJ1-1; possible D gene TRBD1, 5 bases. Per the germline V gene, CDR1 is SQVTM and CDR2 is ANQGSEA. The CDR3 covers 14 residues. Between the trimmed V and J ends, which lost 3 bases and 1 base, there was a span of 12 bases. In nucleotides, the CDR3 is TGCAGCGTTGATACGGACACCGCGAACACTGAAGCTTTCTTT. Translated: CSVDTDTANTEAFF.

The chain recombines TRBV6-5 with TRBJ2-1; D is perhaps TRBD1 (6 bases). Germline lookup yields CDR1 MNHEY and CDR2 SVGAGI. This CDR3 contains 13 residues. V lost 7 bases and J lost 3, with 10 bases in between. As DNA, the CDR3 is TGTGCCAGCATGGACAGAGTCTACAATGAGCAGTTCTTC. Translation: CASMDRVYNEQFF.

The chain combines TRBV14 with TRBJ2-7; tentatively, D is TRBD2 (5 bases). CDR1 and CDR2 from the germline V gene are SGHDN and FVKESK. V gave up 2 bases and J gave up 2 bases, with 7 bases separating them. The CDR3 runs 13 residues. The CDR3 nucleotides are TGTGCCAGCAGCCAACGGGGTACCTACGAGCAGTACTTC. Amino acid sequence: CASSQRGTYEQYF.

The chain couples TRBV11-2 to TRBJ1-2; D perhaps matches TRBD1 (6 bases). Per germline, CDR1 SGHAT and CDR2 FQNNGV. V was cut by 3 bases and J by 7 bases, with 12 bases left in between. The CDR3 contains 13 residues. The CDR3 bases are TGTGCCAGCAGCTTGCACAGGGAGGGTGGCTACACCTTC. Its protein product is CASSLHREGGYTF.

This clonotype was observed a few times. The chain's CDR3 is CSAHPTRGENIQYF. In nucleotides, the CDR3 is TGCAGTGCTCACCCCACCAGGGGAGAAAACATTCAGTACTTC. The V gene is TRBV20-1, the J gene TRBJ2-4; tentatively, D is TRBD1 (6 bases). The V gene's germline CDR1 is DFQATT and CDR2 SNEGSKA (reference sequence). This CDR3 has 14 amino acids. V dropped 5 bases and J dropped 5 bases, with 16 bases sitting between them.

The rearrangement uses TRBV24-1 and TRBJ2-3; D might be TRBD1 or TRBD2, each matching 6 bases. The germline V and J ends were trimmed by 2 bases and 4 bases, with 15 bases remaining between them. CDR1 is KGHDR, CDR2 SFDVKD, per germline. The CDR3 is 16 residues long. This CDR3 is CATSDSPGAGADTQYF. CDR3 coding DNA: TGTGCCACCAGTGATTCTCCGGGGGCCGGGGCAGATACGCAGTATTTT.

The rearrangement uses TRBV6-5 and TRBJ2-1; tentatively, D is TRBD1 or TRBD2 (5 bases each). CDR3 length: 15 amino acids. The V end was cut by 2 bases, the J end by 4 bases, with 12 bases between. Germline CDR1 reads MNHEY; CDR2 reads SVGAGI. The CDR3 region is CASSYRRDLYNEQFF. The CDR3, as DNA: TGTGCCAGCAGTTACCGCAGGGACCTTTACAATGAGCAGTTCTTC.

The table lists this clonotype with a few counts. The rearrangement uses TRBV29-1 and TRBJ1-1, with a possible D match to TRBD1 (6 bases). The ends were cut back, 7 bases at V and 1 base at J, with 13 bases in the middle. Germline V gene lookup returns CDR1 SQVTM and CDR2 ANQGSEA. The CDR3 has 13 residues. CDR3 protein: CSARVGGNTEAFF. For the CDR3, the DNA is TGCAGCGCGCGAGTAGGGGGGAACACTGAAGCTTTCTTT.

The V gene is TRBV10-2, the J gene TRBJ1-3; 7 bases map to TRBD1. The junction had 5 bases not matched to a gene; V was cut back by 6 bases and J by 0 bases. CDR1 is WSHSY and CDR2 is SAAADI in the germline V gene. The CDR3 covers 15 residues. The CDR3 spells CASSRQGYSGNTIYF. The CDR3 nucleotides read TGCGCCAGCAGCCGACAGGGATACTCTGGAAACACCATATATTTT.